The clone carrying this T cell receptor (beta chain) was detected ten times or more. Its antigen is as yet unknown. The data belong to a study of human T cells and chemical hapten exposure. General observations from the study: Versus controls, significantly more large CDR3 similarity clusters arose from expanded TCRs.

V lost 1 base, J lost 2 bases, and 7 bases stayed unmatched. The CDR3 length is 16 residues. Germline V lookup: CDR1 MNHEY, CDR2 SMNVEV (reference sequence). In TCRdb, the RACE reads were re-called with MiXCR into one record per CDR3 protein. The table shows approximately 89,000 distinct CDR3 sequences, with about a tenth occurring only once. The time point denotes: patch test 2, 6 weeks after DPC sensitization. Specified treatment: therapeutic diphenylcyclopropenone sensitization with weekly scalp DPC. Sequenced material: whole blood, taken in connection with sensitization to the hapten diphenylcyclopropenone (DPC). This clonotype was obtained from a woman in her twenties or thirties with alopecia areata. Some clones in this sample may be carry-over from other donors' samples. The V and J genes are TRBV27 and TRBJ1-1; 7 positions agree with TRBD1. CDR3 amino acids: CASSLYSGTVNTEAFF. In nucleotides, the CDR3 is TGTGCCAGCAGTTTATATTCCGGGACAGTAAACACTGAAGCTTTCTTT.